The 13 T cell receptor beta chains given below trace back to one sample, sequenced in a study of Graves' ophthalmopathy and Graves' hyperthyroidism. The authors amplified TCR beta CDR3 regions from RNA transcripts. The first round was an RT-PCR with HTBI primers, and the second round was a multiplex PCR. MiXCR was run by TCRdb on the multiplex PCR reads, yielding one entry per CDR3 protein. The profile shows about 600,000 distinct CDR3 sequences, 35% to 40% of them singletons. Sample: peripheral blood or thyroid tissue (not recorded which). Every receptor here comes from an adult man with Graves' hyperthyroidism.

V usage is TRBV6-1 and J usage is TRBJ1-3; maybe TRBD1 (6 bases). The V end was cut by 5 bases, the J end by 1 base, with 15 bases between. This CDR3 contains 16 residues. Germline CDR1 and CDR2: MNHNS and SASEGT. Here the CDR3 reads CASSYSDSLSGNTIYF. DNA of the CDR3: TGTGCCAGCAGTTACTCGGACAGTTTGTCTGGAAACACCATATATTTT.

The genes are TRBV29-1 and TRBJ1-2; 9 positions match TRBD1. CDR1 is SQVTM, CDR2 ANQGSEA, per germline. Unmatched junction bases numbered 18, after V lost 3 bases and J lost 7 bases. This CDR3 is 17 amino acids long. The CDR3 protein is CSVDQIGGPGTGPGYTF. The CDR3 DNA is TGCAGCGTTGATCAGATTGGGGGGCCCGGGACAGGGCCTGGCTACACCTTC.

This clonotype was observed at least ten times. At one end, the junction sequence differs from germline, possibly due to a read error. CDR3: CASRNNMGLPRWVF. CDR3 DNA sequence: TGTGCCAGCAGGAACAATATGGGACTTCCCCGATGGGTATTC. The chain links TRBV11-2 to TRBJ2-7, with D perhaps TRBD2 (6 bases). Per germline, CDR1 SGHAT and CDR2 FQNNGV. The CDR3 has 14 residues. The variable domain in full, completed from reference TRBV11-2 and TRBJ2-7, reads EAGVAQSPRYKIIEKRQSVAFWCNPISGHATLYWYQQILGQGPKLLIQFQNNGVVDDSQLPKDRFSAERLKGVDSTLKIQPAKLEDSAVYLCASRNNMGLPRWVFGPGTRLTVT.

With respect to this clonotype: This may come from a read error, since a much larger clone is one base off. The chain is built from TRBV5-4 and TRBJ2-7; tentatively, D is TRBD1 (5 bases). This CDR3 has 15 residues. Per the germline V gene, CDR1 is SGHNT and CDR2 is YYREEE (reference sequence). CDR3 coding DNA: TGTGCCAGCAGCTTGGCGAGCCAGGGCACCTACCAGCAGTACTTC. It encodes CASSLASQGTYQQYF.

This clonotype was seen a handful of times. The rearrangement joins TRBV3-1 to TRBJ2-7, with D possibly matching TRBD2 (5 bases). In germline, CDR1 is LGHDT, CDR2 YNNKEL (reference sequence). The CDR3 has 16 residues. With 1 base removed from V and 5 bases from J, the gap between germline ends came to 18 bases. CDR3 amino acids: CASSQATTVRGNEQYF. The CDR3 DNA reads as TGTGCCAGCAGCCAAGCAACCACAGTTAGAGGGAACGAGCAGTACTTC.

The rearrangement links TRBV12-3 or TRBV12-4 to TRBJ1-5; TRBD1 is a possible D gene (6 bases). V lost 6 bases and J lost 3, with 15 bases in between. This CDR3 comprises 15 residues. CDR3 nucleotide sequence: TGTGCCAGCAGCCTTGAGACAGGACTCAATCAGCCCCAGCATTTT. This sequence encodes CASSLETGLNQPQHF.

Comments on this clonotype: A much more abundant neighbour one base away suggests this may be a read error. The CDR3: CSVAHTGSTKAFF. The CDR3 nucleotides are TGCAGCGTTGCACACACAGGGAGCACTAAAGCTTTCTTT. The rearrangement joins TRBV29-1 to TRBJ1-1; D might be TRBD1 (6 bases). CDR1 SQVTM and CDR2 ANQGSEA come from the germline V gene. The CDR3 totals 13 residues.

This chain joins TRBV2 and TRBJ1-2, with D possibly matching TRBD1 (6 bases). Germline V gene lookup returns CDR1 SNHLY and CDR2 FYNNEI. The CDR3 is 14 amino acids. Trimming pared 6 bases from V and 4 bases from J, leaving 15 bases between. In DNA, the CDR3 is TGTGCCAGCAGCGCAGGACAGAGCATCTATGGCTACACCTTC. Translating it yields CASSAGQSIYGYTF.

The V gene is TRBV29-1, the J gene TRBJ2-2; D is perhaps TRBD1 (6 bases). V was pared by 5 bases and J by 3 bases, with 13 bases between. The CDR3 spans 14 residues. Germline V gene data show CDR1 as SQVTM and CDR2 as ANQGSEA. The CDR3 loop reads CSVSSRTDTGELFF. DNA for the CDR3: TGCAGCGTTTCGAGCAGGACAGACACCGGGGAGCTGTTTTTT.

This clonotype was found many times. This chain links TRBV2 with TRBJ1-5; D gene uncertain. V lost 4 bases and J 5 bases, leaving 9 bases between the germline ends. CDR1 is SNHLY, CDR2 FYNNEI, per germline. The CDR3 has 13 residues. The CDR3 DNA reads TGTGCCAGCAGTGGCGACGGGTATCAGCCCCAGCATTTT. Translated: CASSGDGYQPQHF. The entire variable domain, with the rest obtained from reference TRBV2 and TRBJ1-5, is as follows: EPEVTQTPSHQVTQMGQEVILRCVPISNHLYFYWYRQILGQKVEFLVSFYNNEISEKSEIFDDQFSVERPDGSNFTLKIRSTKLEDSAMYFCASSGDGYQPQHFGDGTRLSIL.

The genes are TRBV12-5 and TRBJ2-7; 10 bases align to TRBD2. CDR1 is LGHNT and CDR2 is FRNRAP in the germline V gene. This CDR3 is built from 16 residues. J gave up 2 bases and V 4 bases, and 8 bases lay outside the gene matches. The CDR3 sequence is CASGYSGGKVTYEQYF. The CDR3 bases are TGTGCTAGTGGTTATAGCGGGGGGAAGGTAACCTACGAGCAGTACTTC.

This chain uses TRBV20-1 with TRBJ1-5; 8 positions agree with TRBD1. V was pared by 5 bases and J by 3 bases, with 6 bases of the junction left unmatched. Germline assignment: CDR1 DFQATT and CDR2 SNEGSKA (reference sequence). This CDR3 comprises 14 residues. CDR3 bases: TGCAGTGCTGACCGGACAGGGCTCAATCAGCCCCAGCATTTT. Amino acid sequence: CSADRTGLNQPQHF.

This clonotype was picked up many times. This rearrangement joins TRBV27 to TRBJ1-5, with D maybe TRBD1 (6 bases). The V and J ends lost 2 bases and 4 bases respectively, with 12 bases between them. The CDR3 consists of 15 residues. In germline, CDR1 is MNHEY, CDR2 SMNVEV (reference sequence). This chain's CDR3 is CASSLVGQWNQPQHF. The CDR3, as DNA: TGTGCCAGCAGTTTAGTCGGACAGTGGAATCAGCCCCAGCATTTT.